One T cell receptor beta chain is described in this entry. Its antigen is as yet unknown. The V gene end was trimmed by 3 bases and the J gene end by 8 bases; junction bases not matched to a gene: 13. CDR1 and CDR2 from the germline V gene are WSHSY and SAAADI. The CDR3 is 16 amino acids. This sample is drawn from a study of T cells in Graves' hyperthyroidism and ophthalmopathy. From RNA transcripts, TCR beta CDR3 regions were amplified. The primer set for the first-round RT-PCR of the TCR CDR3 was HTBI. From the multiplex PCR reads, TCRdb called clonotypes with MiXCR, one entry per CDR3 protein. The sample contains 300,000 or so distinct CDR3 sequences, roughly 18% of which appear only once. On the basis of clinical symptoms, serum thyroxine and TRAb, thyroid ultrasound and orbital computed tomography, diagnoses were made. Study observations and caveats: Stable hyperthyroidism was separated from ophthalmopathy by a model based on 13 V-J features. Expanded thyroid clonotypes (above 0.001) were mostly also found in blood.

Sequencing input: blood. The TCR was taken from a woman in her forties or fifties with Graves' hyperthyroidism. The chain couples TRBV10-2 to TRBJ1-5; 7 bases line up with TRBD1. The CDR3 spells CASSDIQGVVPKPQHF. The CDR3 bases are TGCGCCAGCAGTGATATCCAGGGGGTCGTTCCTAAGCCCCAGCATTTT.